This T cell receptor beta chain was recorded in a study of blood T cell repertoires in COVID-19. Sequencing used immunoSEQ multiplex PCR; TCRdb keeps in-frame clones, though not all of them. The sample yields 89,000 or so clones, about 95% seen once. The germline V gene encodes CDR1 LNHDA and CDR2 SQIVND (reference sequence). V trimming: 4 bases; J trimming: 4 bases; junction bases outside the gene matches: 8. This CDR3 comprises 15 residues. The TCR was taken from a human donor with active COVID-19. The donor label of this sample is uncertain. This rearrangement joins TRBV19 to TRBJ2-5; 8 positions agree with TRBD1. Source material: peripheral blood. Written as DNA, the CDR3 is TGTGCCAGTAGTAAAAGGACAGGGCCTGCAGAGACCCAGTACTTC. Residues: CASSKRTGPAETQYF.